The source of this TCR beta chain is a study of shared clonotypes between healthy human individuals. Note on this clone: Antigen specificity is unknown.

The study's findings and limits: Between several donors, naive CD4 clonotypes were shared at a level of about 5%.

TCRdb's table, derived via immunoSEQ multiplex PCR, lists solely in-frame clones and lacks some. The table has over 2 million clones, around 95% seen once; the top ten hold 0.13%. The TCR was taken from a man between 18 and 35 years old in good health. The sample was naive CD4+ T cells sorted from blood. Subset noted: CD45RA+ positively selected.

The CDR3 bases are TGTGCCAGTAAAACTAGCGGCGAGACCCAGTACTTC. This sequence encodes CASKTSGETQYF. The chain joins TRBV7-9 to TRBJ2-5; 8 bases line up with TRBD2. CDR1 SEHNR and CDR2 FQNEAQ come from the germline V gene (reference sequence). With 9 bases clipped from V and 5 bases from J, the junction kept 5 bases outside the gene matches. CDR3 length: 12 residues.